The clone carrying this TCR beta chain was observed many times. Its antigen is unknown. The bulk TCR libraries were made with methods described before and with listed TCR primers. Using its own MiXCR run on the PCR reads, TCRdb lists one record per CDR3 protein. The sample consists of about 630,000 distinct CDR3 sequences, 25% of them appearing once. These data come from a study of molecular identifiers for immune sequencing clone quantification. General study points: Clones exceeding 20 RNA copies carried over 98% of effector molecules but under 1% of naive-cell molecules.

Material for sequencing was naive CD8+ T cells from blood, with Jurkat cell RNA spiked in. Specified subset: FACS-sorted CD8+CD4-CCR7+CD45RA+ naive T cells. This clonotype was sampled from a human donor in good health. Some libraries in this study had Jurkat cell RNA spiked in.

This CDR3 is CARVGYEQYF. CDR3 nucleotide sequence: TGTGCCAGAGTTGGTTACGAGCAGTACTTC. V is TRBV6-5 and J is TRBJ2-7; no clear D. V was shortened by 9 bases and J by 4 bases, with 7 bases between the two germline ends. CDR3 length: 10 residues. Germline V gene data show CDR1 as MNHEY and CDR2 as SVGAGI.